This T cell receptor beta chain comes out of a study of blood T cell repertoires in COVID-19. The data were produced by immunoSEQ multiplex PCR, yet TCRdb's version contains in-frame clones alone and is incomplete. Counted here are more than 300,000 clones, 88% occurring once; the ten biggest clones make up 1.2%. The sequenced sample was PBMCs or T cells enriched from blood (not recorded which). The clonotype was recovered from a woman younger than 30 who had recovered from COVID-19.

In nucleotides, the CDR3 is TGTGCCACCAGCAGCCTCCGTGCAGGGGAATATGGCTACACCTTC. Amino acids: CATSSLRAGEYGYTF. The chain carries TRBV15 and TRBJ1-2, with D tentatively TRBD1 (6 bases). CDR1 LNHNV and CDR2 YYDKDF come from the germline V gene (reference sequence). V lost 3 bases to trimming and J lost 5 bases, with 16 bases between them. The CDR3 has 15 residues.